Below are 2 T cell receptor beta chains sequenced from a single sample in a study of T cell changes during pregnancy in multiple sclerosis. The assay was immunoSEQ multiplex PCR, and TCRdb's table has in-frame clones only and misses some. Among approximately 90,000 clones listed, roughly 94% were seen once. Sequenced here: peripheral blood, sampled in the third trimester of pregnancy. These receptors were collected from a female donor with multiple sclerosis, enrolled in a pregnancy study.

This chain links TRBV30 with TRBJ2-7; no clear D. V was trimmed by 0 bases and J by 7 bases, leaving 13 bases between them. CDR3 length equals 13 residues. Germline CDR1 and CDR2: GTSNPN and SVGIG (reference sequence). The CDR3 nucleotides are TGTGCCTGGAGTGTACTTACCTTTGCAGAGCAGTACTTC. Amino acid sequence: CAWSVLTFAEQYF.

V gene TRBV28 combines with J gene TRBJ1-5, with TRBD1 matching over 7 bases. The length of the CDR3 is 16 residues. The trim removed 6 bases at V and 1 base at J, leaving 9 bases unmatched. The germline V gene has CDR1 MDHEN and CDR2 SYDVKM. The CDR3 loop reads CASSSTGTVSNQPQHF. The CDR3, as DNA: TGTGCCAGCAGCTCCACCGGGACAGTAAGCAATCAGCCCCAGCATTTT.